The 28 T cell receptor beta chains given below trace back to one sample, sequenced in a study of shared clonotypes between healthy human individuals. Data came from immunoSEQ multiplex PCR; TCRdb stores just in-frame clones and leaves some out. Altogether about 680,000 clones are present, 92% being singletons, with the ten largest covering about a quarter. Only CD45RO-negative cells positively selected for CCR7 counted as naive CD8 cells, so terminally differentiated effector memory CD45RA+ cells were excluded. The sample comprised naive CD8+ T cells sorted from blood. All receptors come from a man between 25 and 39 years old in good health.

This clone appeared a few times. The V call is TRBV9, the J call TRBJ2-1, with D possibly matching TRBD2 (5 bases). The CDR3 has 10 residues. V was clipped by 7 bases and J by 6 bases, with 5 bases between them. Germline V gives CDR1 SGDLS, CDR2 YYNGEE. The CDR3 is CASGSNEQFF. The CDR3 coding sequence is TGTGCCAGCGGGAGCAATGAGCAGTTCTTC.

The rearrangement joins TRBV10-1 to TRBJ2-2, with 10 bases lining up with TRBD1. The CDR3 extends over 15 amino acids. Germline values: CDR1 WNHNN, CDR2 SYGVQD (reference sequence). J was trimmed by 6 bases and V by 3 bases; bases with no gene match: 4. The CDR3 DNA sequence: TGCGCCAGCAGTGACCCCGGGACAGGGGCCGGGGAGCTGTTTTTT. This sequence encodes CASSDPGTGAGELFF.

A few counts support this clone. This chain joins TRBV5-6 and TRBJ2-6; 7 nucleotides line up with TRBD2. V trimming: 4 bases; J trimming: 0 bases; junction bases outside the gene matches: 7. Germline CDR1 reads SGHDT; CDR2 reads YYEEEE. The CDR3 loop spans 17 amino acids. The CDR3 region has the DNA TGTGCCAGCAGCCCGGGACTACTAACCTCTGGGGCCAACGTCCTGACTTTC. Translated: CASSPGLLTSGANVLTF. Full variable domain (outside the CDR3, taken from reference TRBV5-6 and TRBJ2-6): DAGVTQSPTHLIKTRGQQVTLRCSPKSGHDTVSWYQQALGQGPQFIFQYYEEEERQRGNFPDRFSGHQFPNYSSELNVNALLLGDSALYLCASSPGLLTSGANVLTFGAGSRLTVL.

This rearrangement joins TRBV7-9 to TRBJ2-7; 7 nucleotides agree with TRBD1. V was pared by 4 bases and J by 1 base, with 4 bases of the junction left unmatched. The CDR3 totals 14 residues. The germline V gene encodes CDR1 SEHNR and CDR2 FQNEAQ (reference sequence). CDR3: CASSSGDRSYEQYF. CDR3 bases: TGTGCCAGCAGCTCTGGGGACAGATCCTACGAGCAGTACTTC. Together with reference TRBV7-9 and TRBJ2-7, the CDR3 gives the full variable domain: DTGVSQNPRHKITKRGQNVTFRCDPISEHNRLYWYRQTLGQGPEFLTYFQNEAQLEKSRLLSDRFSAERPKGSFSTLEIQRTEQGDSAMYLCASSSGDRSYEQYFGPGTRLTVT.

This clone was observed a single time. The chain uses TRBV11-2 and TRBJ2-1, with a weak D call TRBD1 (5 bases). V was trimmed by 4 bases and J by 5 bases, leaving 9 bases between them. The CDR3 spans 13 residues. Looked up from germline, CDR1 is SGHAT and CDR2 is FQNNGV. The CDR3 region is CASSSTGNNEQFF. The CDR3 DNA sequence: TGTGCCAGCAGCTCAACAGGAAACAATGAGCAGTTCTTC.

The V and J genes are TRBV27 and TRBJ2-7, with TRBD1 as a possible D gene (6 bases). Germline-derived CDR1 and CDR2 are MNHEY and SMNVEV (reference sequence). The CDR3 extends over 13 amino acids. Trimming cost V 4 bases and J 2 bases, with 9 bases left between them. DNA of the CDR3: TGTGCCAGCAGTTACAGGGCTCCCTACGAGCAGTACTTC. Amino acids: CASSYRAPYEQYF.

V is TRBV7-6 and J is TRBJ2-7; D unresolved. The V end lost 1 base, the J end lost 6 bases, and 7 bases lay between the germline ends. There are 12 residues in the CDR3. Germline values: CDR1 SGHVS, CDR2 FNYEAQ. In DNA form, the CDR3 reads TGTGCCAGCAGCTTAGTAGGGTTCGAGCAGTACTTC. This codes for CASSLVGFEQYF. Looking up the rest from reference TRBV7-6 and TRBJ2-7 gives the full variable domain: GAGVSQSPRYKVTKRGQDVALRCDPISGHVSLYWYRQALGQGPEFLTYFNYEAQQDKSGLPNDRFSAERPEGSISTLTIQRTEQRDSAMYRCASSLVGFEQYFGPGTRLTVT.

This clone has only a few counts. The chain recombines TRBV2 with TRBJ2-2; tentatively, D is TRBD2 (5 bases). The CDR3 consists of 13 residues. Per the germline V gene, CDR1 is SNHLY and CDR2 is FYNNEI. Trimming cost V 9 bases and J 6 bases, with 14 bases left between them. The CDR3 loop is CARDGLLAGELFF. CDR3 nucleotides: TGTGCCAGGGACGGACTCTTGGCCGGGGAGCTGTTTTTT.

The gene calls are TRBV6-5 and TRBJ2-2; D remains ambiguous. V was pared by 10 bases and J by 5 bases, with 20 bases between. The CDR3 contains 15 residues. In germline, CDR1 is MNHEY, CDR2 SVGAGI. The DNA for the CDR3 is TGTGCCACCACGATCGGGTCACCGGAGACCGGGGAGCTGTTTTTT. It yields the protein CATTIGSPETGELFF.

The CDR3 sequence is CASSYPGEGDEQFF. The CDR3 nucleotides read TGTGCCAGCAGTTATCCTGGCGAGGGCGATGAGCAGTTCTTC. The chain links TRBV6-5 to TRBJ2-1, with D perhaps TRBD2 (5 bases). The CDR3 has 14 amino acids. The V gene lost 3 bases and the J gene lost 8 bases, with 14 bases spanning the gap. CDR1 and CDR2 (germline): MNHEY, SVGAGI.

V is TRBV10-3 and J is TRBJ2-7; 7 bases map to TRBD2. Germline V gene lookup returns CDR1 ENHRY and CDR2 SYGVKD. Unmatched junction bases numbered 3, after V lost 0 bases and J lost 4 bases. The CDR3 is 14 residues long. CDR3: CAISESRAGYEQYF. The CDR3 DNA is TGTGCCATCAGTGAGTCGAGAGCGGGGTACGAGCAGTACTTC.

This clone showed up just once. The chain is built from TRBV30 and TRBJ1-5; 10 bases fit TRBD1. This CDR3 has 14 amino acids. Germline trimming cut 4 bases from V and 4 bases from J; bases unmatched to any gene: 4. Germline-derived CDR1 and CDR2 are GTSNPN and SVGIG (reference sequence). Here the CDR3 DNA reads TGTGCCTGGACTATGGGACAGGGGAATCAGCCCCAGCATTTT. As protein: CAWTMGQGNQPQHF.

The V gene is TRBV28, the J gene TRBJ1-2, with TRBD1 matching 7 bases. V trimming: 8 bases; J trimming: 3 bases; junction bases outside the gene matches: 12. Germline CDR1 and CDR2: MDHEN and SYDVKM. This CDR3 has 15 residues. CDR3 DNA sequence: TGTGCCAGCCGACACCAGGGGGTGGTATACTATGGCTACACCTTC. This sequence encodes CASRHQGVVYYGYTF.

As DNA, the CDR3 is TGCGCCAGCTATAGCGGGAGTAGGTCCTACAATGAGCAGTTCTTC. Its translation: CASYSGSRSYNEQFF. The chain uses TRBV5-1 and TRBJ2-1, with 9 bases lining up with TRBD2. CDR1 is SGHRS and CDR2 is YFSETQ in the germline V gene. This CDR3 region has 15 residues. The ends lost 7 bases at V and 1 base at J; junction bases unmatched: 6. The full variable domain, with the rest looked up from reference TRBV5-1 and TRBJ2-1, is KAGVTQTPRYLIKTRGQQVTLSCSPISGHRSVSWYQQTPGQGLQFLFEYFSETQRNKGNFPGRFSGRQFSNSRSEMNVSTLELGDSALYLCASYSGSRSYNEQFFGPGTRLTVL.

This clone was seen more than once but under ten times. The V and J genes are TRBV27 and TRBJ2-2; D gene uncertain. This CDR3 is built from 14 residues. The germline V gene has CDR1 MNHEY and CDR2 SMNVEV (reference sequence). Trimming took 7 bases from V and 0 from J, leaving 9 bases between them. The CDR3 nucleotides read TGTGCCAGCAAAGGATCTCCGAACACCGGGGAGCTGTTTTTT. This codes for CASKGSPNTGELFF.

A word on this clone: The same CDR3 arises from other DNA sequences in this sample as well. The rearrangement joins TRBV28 to TRBJ2-7; D gene ambiguous. V lost 1 base, J lost 2 bases, and 6 bases lay in between. The germline V gene encodes CDR1 MDHEN and CDR2 SYDVKM. The CDR3 loop spans 13 amino acids. The CDR3 loop reads CASSLSEAYEQYF. In DNA, the CDR3 is TGTGCCAGCAGTTTATCAGAGGCCTACGAGCAGTACTTC.

V is TRBV4-1 and J is TRBJ2-1, with a possible D match to TRBD2 (5 bases). Trimming left V 0 bases short and J 5 bases short, with 8 bases between. CDR1 and CDR2 from the germline V gene are MGHRA and YSYEKL. The CDR3 consists of 14 residues. The CDR3 here is CASSQDPGDNEQFF. CDR3 nucleotides: TGCGCCAGCAGCCAAGATCCCGGGGACAATGAGCAGTTCTTC.

The V and J genes are TRBV7-9 and TRBJ1-4; D unresolved. Germline V gene sequence: CDR1 SEHNR, CDR2 FQNEAQ (reference sequence). With 4 bases removed from V and 2 bases from J, the gap between germline ends came to 8 bases. The CDR3 runs 14 residues. DNA of the CDR3: TGTGCCAGCAGCTCGCCCGACACTAATGAAAAACTGTTTTTT. This gives the protein CASSSPDTNEKLFF. The entire variable domain, with the rest obtained from reference TRBV7-9 and TRBJ1-4, is as follows: DTGVSQNPRHKITKRGQNVTFRCDPISEHNRLYWYRQTLGQGPEFLTYFQNEAQLEKSRLLSDRFSAERPKGSFSTLEIQRTEQGDSAMYLCASSSPDTNEKLFFGSGTQLSVL.

The CDR3 loop reads CASSFKGEGTGELFF. The CDR3 bases are TGTGCCAGCAGTTTTAAGGGTGAGGGCACCGGGGAGCTGTTTTTT. V gene TRBV6-6 combines with J gene TRBJ2-2, with D perhaps TRBD2 (5 bases). The CDR3 is 15 residues long. Germline CDR1 reads MNHNY; CDR2 reads SVGAGI (reference sequence). V was cut by 4 bases and J by 4 bases, with 13 bases left in between.

This chain links TRBV28 with TRBJ2-2; the D is unclear. This CDR3 spans 13 amino acids. The ends were cut back, 8 bases at V and 5 bases at J, with 12 bases in the middle. The germline gives CDR1 MDHEN, CDR2 SYDVKM. The CDR3 nucleotides are TGTGCCAGCGCGGCAGAACGGACCGGGGAGCTGTTTTTT. This sequence encodes CASAAERTGELFF.

In its sample, this clone was seen once. The chain uses TRBV27 and TRBJ2-7; TRBD1 or TRBD2 may be the D gene (5 bases each). There are 13 residues in the CDR3. The V gene lost 7 bases and the J gene lost 4 bases, with 14 bases spanning the gap. Germline V gene sequence: CDR1 MNHEY, CDR2 SMNVEV (reference sequence). The chain's CDR3 is CASTTGPKYEQYF. The CDR3 DNA sequence: TGTGCCAGCACCACGGGACCGAAGTACGAGCAGTACTTC.

This clone was seen once. The chain has TRBV11-2 and TRBJ2-1, with a tentative D call TRBD2 (6 bases). Germline V CDR1 and CDR2: SGHAT, FQNNGV. V dropped 3 bases and J dropped 2 bases, with 20 bases sitting between them. This CDR3 is built from 18 residues. CDR3 nucleotide sequence: TGTGCCAGCAGCTTTCATAGCCGGGGAGGATATACCTACAATGAGCAGTTCTTC. Its translation: CASSFHSRGGYTYNEQFF.

The chain links TRBV18 to TRBJ2-1, with D perhaps TRBD1 or TRBD2 (5 bases each). Germline V CDR1 and CDR2: KGHSH, LQKENI. V was pared by 2 bases and J by 0 bases, with 11 bases between. The CDR3 is 16 residues long. For the CDR3, the DNA is TGTGCCAGCTCACCAGAGTGGGGGAGCTCCTACAATGAGCAGTTCTTC. It is translated as CASSPEWGSSYNEQFF.

The chain has TRBV4-1 and TRBJ2-7, with 9 bases fitting TRBD1. The CDR3 covers 14 residues. J lost 9 bases, V lost 1 base, and 7 bases had no gene match. CDR1 is MGHRA, CDR2 YSYEKL, per germline. CDR3 DNA: TGCGCCAGCAGCCAAGGGACAGGGGCTTCGTGGCAGTACTTC. This gives the protein CASSQGTGASWQYF.

The V and J genes are TRBV27 and TRBJ1-2; no firm D call. CDR1 and CDR2 (germline): MNHEY, SMNVEV (reference sequence). V was shortened by 10 bases and J by 4 bases, with 16 bases between the two germline ends. The CDR3 consists of 13 residues. The CDR3 DNA reads as TGTGCCACCTCAGACGGCGGATTCTATGGCTACACCTTC. Translating gives CATSDGGFYGYTF.

DNA for the CDR3: TGCGCCAGCAGCTTGGGGGATGAACTTGGCTACACCTTC. Translating gives CASSLGDELGYTF. The chain recombines TRBV5-1 with TRBJ1-2, with D unresolved. The germline CDR1 and CDR2 sequences are SGHRS and YFSETQ. Trimming left V 0 bases short and J 7 bases short, with 10 bases between. CDR3 length: 13 amino acids.

The V gene is TRBV5-1, the J gene TRBJ2-7; TRBD2 agrees at 8 bases. The germline gives CDR1 SGHRS, CDR2 YFSETQ. CDR3 length equals 15 residues. J lost 4 bases, V lost 0 bases, and 6 bases had no gene match. This CDR3 reads CASSLEEGLVYEQYF. The CDR3 DNA reads TGCGCCAGCAGCTTGGAAGAGGGACTAGTATACGAGCAGTACTTC.

The chain employs TRBV27 and TRBJ2-7; 7 bases are a match to TRBD1. The CDR3 contains 15 residues. V lost 0 bases to trimming and J lost 2 bases; unmatched junction nucleotides: 4. Germline lookup yields CDR1 MNHEY and CDR2 SMNVEV (reference sequence). CDR3 nucleotide sequence: TGTGCCAGCAGTTTATCGGGGGACAGACCCTACGAGCAGTACTTC. It codes for CASSLSGDRPYEQYF.